This T cell receptor (beta chain) was profiled in a study of glioma-infiltrating T cells. Study-wide results and limits: Tissue-blood divergence was below expectation in non-neoplastic patients, above in gliomas.

The CDR3 spans 14 residues. CDR1 SGHTA and CDR2 FQGNSA come from the germline V gene. Trimming shortened V by 3 bases and J by 0 bases, and 9 bases separated the two germline ends. Using RNA template, CDR3s of TCR alpha and beta were amplified with iRepertoire arm-PCR. One-step reverse transcription and amplification started from roughly 100-400 ng of tissue mRNA or PBMC total RNA. TCRdb redid the calling of the multiplex PCR reads with MiXCR, one entry per CDR3 protein. The sample consists of about 140,000 distinct CDR3 sequences, roughly 43% of them appearing once. For this clonotype: What it binds is not known.

This sequence originates from a human donor with low-grade glioma or glioblastoma, undergoing nonglioma brain surgery, or in good health (not recorded which). Sample: glioma tissue, nonneoplastic brain tissue, or PBMCs (not recorded which). The chain joins TRBV7-2 to TRBJ2-7; D gene uncertain. CDR3 coding DNA: TGTGCCAGCAGCTTCGAGACGATCTCCTACGAGCAGTACTTC. It translates to CASSFETISYEQYF.